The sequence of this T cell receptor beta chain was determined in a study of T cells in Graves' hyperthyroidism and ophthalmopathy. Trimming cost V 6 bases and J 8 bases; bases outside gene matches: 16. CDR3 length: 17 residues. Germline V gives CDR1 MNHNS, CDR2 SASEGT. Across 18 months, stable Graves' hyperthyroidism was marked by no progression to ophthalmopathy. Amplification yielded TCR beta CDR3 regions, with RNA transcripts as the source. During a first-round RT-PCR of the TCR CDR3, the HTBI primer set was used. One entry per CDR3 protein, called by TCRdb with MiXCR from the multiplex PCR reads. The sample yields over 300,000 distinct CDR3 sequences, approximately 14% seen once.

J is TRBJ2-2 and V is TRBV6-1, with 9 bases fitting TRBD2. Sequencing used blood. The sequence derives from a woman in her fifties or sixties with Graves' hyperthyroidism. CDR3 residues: CASSPPGVAGVGGELFF. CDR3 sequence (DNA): TGTGCCAGCAGCCCCCCGGGGGTAGCGGGAGTAGGAGGGGAGCTGTTTTTT.